This TCR beta chain derives from a study of CD4 T cells in relation to SARS-CoV-2 and coronaviruses (dated by TCRdb to 2020 to 2023). Background on the whole study: In the ViraFEST assay, PBMCs were cultured with antigen for approximately ten days, after which TCR beta CDR3s were sequenced to identify antigen-specific clonal expansions. The study assessed, at the TCR clonotype level, memory CD4+ T cell crossreactivity between SARS-CoV-2 and common cold coronavirus spike proteins. Using patient-derived lymphoblastoid cell lines, the shared crossreactive spike epitopes were mapped to their HLA restriction. The negative reference condition was either a culture with an HIV-1 Nef peptide pool or a culture with no peptide. The Adaptive Biotechnologies TCR-sequencing kit was used to sequence samples from three pre-COVID donors and the naive versus memory experiments, while other data came from Illumina-based sequencing. A different TCR-beta assay, based on Illumina, was used to sequence expansion assays from other donors in the study. Broad study findings and their caveats: Since the crossreactivity analysis centred on spike protein, crossreactivity against other viral proteins was not assessed. Small numbers of patients and of tested TCRs limited the study. Significantly weaker SARS-CoV-2-driven expansion was shown by crossreactive clones than by monoreactive clones, consistent with antigenic imprinting. Pre-pandemic and post-infection samples were not both contributed by any donor, so tracing of the source of pre-existing responses was limited. Roughly 64% of donors had memory CD4+ clonotypes that crossrecognized SARS-CoV-2 and at least one common cold coronavirus spike.

The library was built by means of the immunoSEQ multiplex PCR assay. The source study handled its data this way. During preprocessing, nonproductive sequences were removed, as were CDR3s that did not start with C, did not end with F or W, or were shorter than 7 amino acids. Antigen-specific clonotypes were called with the MANAFEST web app on the basis of expansion relative to the reference and to other culture wells. A clone was considered positive if the clone showed significant expansion compared with the reference culture in 2 of 3 replicate wells at an FDR below 0.05. To be called positive, a clone also had to show significant expansion compared with every other tandem well and an odds ratio greater than 5. CDR3 homology was measured as pairwise Levenshtein distance, computed with the stringdist R package after trimming three terminal residues from each end. The immuneACCESS repertoire file appears here via TCRdb, limited to in-frame rearrangements. These files lack a portion of the clones; in checked studies, under half of the deficit traces to unresolved V genes, and the cause of the others is not known. That table furnishes V, J and clone size, whereas the DNA furnished D and trimming. The sample data list 15,000 to 20,000 clones, and roughly 80% of these were observed just once. Approximately 19% of the sample goes to the ten largest clones.

Details on this clone: The target of this receptor is not known. The sample holds no much larger clone one base away, and base qualities are not on file.

CD4+ T cells from unexposed donors were collected before the COVID-19 pandemic (2011-2018). After roughly 11 days of culture, CD4+ T cells were isolated with the EasySep CD4+ T cell isolation kit. As far as cell numbers permitted, CD4+ T cells from unexposed donors were tested for reactivity against SARS-CoV-2 S and N as well as four spike pools from common cold coronaviruses. Each well held 1.5 million to 2 million PBMCs cultured in IMDM containing roughly 5.2% human AB serum and roughly 9.3 IU/ml IL-2. Half of the culture medium was replaced with fresh IL-2-containing medium on days 3 and 7. Each peptide culture condition was generally run in triplicate replicate wells. Leukapheresis product for the unexposed donors was bought commercially. Ficoll-Paque PLUS gradient centrifugation was used to isolate PBMCs from leukapheresis product or whole blood. PBMCs were either cryopreserved at -140 degrees C or used fresh in the expansion assay. The QIAamp Micro DNA Kit was used to extract genomic DNA from the CD4+ T cells.

For this chain, trimming is 6 bases at the V end and 2 bases at the J end, and the number of junction bases without a gene match is 5. The CDR3 sequence holds 14 residues, the cysteine and phenylalanine included. Of the read, only the CDR3 DNA is kept; its 42 bases are in frame from base 1. CDR1 and CDR2, per the germline V gene (reference sequence), are LNHDA and SQIVND. Specimen: CD4+ T cells from PBMCs, cultured in vitro. This receptor was identified in a human donor in good health. Recombination connected TRBV19 to TRBJ2-3, and 7 junction bases match TRBD2. The CDR3 in this case is CASSISGSTDTQYF. DNA sequence: TGTGCCAGTAGCATTAGCGGGTCCACAGATACGCAGTATTTT.